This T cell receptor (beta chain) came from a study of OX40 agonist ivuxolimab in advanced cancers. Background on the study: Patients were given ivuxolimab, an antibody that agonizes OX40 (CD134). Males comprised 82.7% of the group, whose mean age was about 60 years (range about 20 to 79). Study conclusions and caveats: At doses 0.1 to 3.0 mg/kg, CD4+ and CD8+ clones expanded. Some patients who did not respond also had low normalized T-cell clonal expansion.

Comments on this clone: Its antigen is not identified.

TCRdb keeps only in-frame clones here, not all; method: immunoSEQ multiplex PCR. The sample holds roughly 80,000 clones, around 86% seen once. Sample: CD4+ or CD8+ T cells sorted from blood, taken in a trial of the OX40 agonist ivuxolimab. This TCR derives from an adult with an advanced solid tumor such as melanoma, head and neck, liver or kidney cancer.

This CDR3 is CASIPAGEGRNTEAFF. CDR3 DNA: TGTGCCAGCATCCCGGCGGGGGAGGGCAGGAATACTGAAGCTTTCTTT. The chain uses TRBV6-6 and TRBJ1-1; a possible D gene is TRBD1 (5 bases). This CDR3 region has 16 residues. CDR1 is MNHNY and CDR2 is SVGAGI in the germline V gene (reference sequence). Trimming removed 7 bases at V and 5 bases at J, with 23 bases between.